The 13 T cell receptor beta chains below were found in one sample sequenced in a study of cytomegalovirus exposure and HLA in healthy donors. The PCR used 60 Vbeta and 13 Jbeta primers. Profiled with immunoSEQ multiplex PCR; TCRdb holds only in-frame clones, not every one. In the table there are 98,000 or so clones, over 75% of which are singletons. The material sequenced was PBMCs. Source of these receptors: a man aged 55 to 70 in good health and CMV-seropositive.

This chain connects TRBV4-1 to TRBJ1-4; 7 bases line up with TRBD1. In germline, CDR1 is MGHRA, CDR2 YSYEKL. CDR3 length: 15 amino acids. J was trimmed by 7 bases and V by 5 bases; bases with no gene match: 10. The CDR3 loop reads CASSMGDRHPEKLFF. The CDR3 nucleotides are TGCGCCAGCAGCATGGGGGACAGACACCCTGAAAAACTGTTTTTT.

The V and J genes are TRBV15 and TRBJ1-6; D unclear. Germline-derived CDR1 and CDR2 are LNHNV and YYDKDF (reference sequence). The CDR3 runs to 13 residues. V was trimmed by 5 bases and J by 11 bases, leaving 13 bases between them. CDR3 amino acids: CATSLTPLTPLHF. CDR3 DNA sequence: TGTGCCACCAGCCTAACCCCGTTGACACCCCTCCACTTT.

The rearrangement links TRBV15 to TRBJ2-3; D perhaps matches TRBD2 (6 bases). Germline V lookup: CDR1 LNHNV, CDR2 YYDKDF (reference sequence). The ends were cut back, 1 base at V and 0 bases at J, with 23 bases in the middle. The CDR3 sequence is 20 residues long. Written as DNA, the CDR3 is TGTGCCACCAGCAGAGGTGGGCTAGGGACTGGCGGGGAGAGCACAGATACGCAGTATTTT. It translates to CATSRGGLGTGGESTDTQYF.

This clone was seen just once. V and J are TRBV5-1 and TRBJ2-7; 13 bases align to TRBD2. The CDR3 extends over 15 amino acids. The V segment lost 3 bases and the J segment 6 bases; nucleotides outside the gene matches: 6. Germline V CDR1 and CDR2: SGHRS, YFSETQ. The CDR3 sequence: CASSYMGTSGVEQYF. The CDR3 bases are TGCGCCAGCAGCTACATGGGGACTAGCGGGGTCGAGCAGTACTTC.

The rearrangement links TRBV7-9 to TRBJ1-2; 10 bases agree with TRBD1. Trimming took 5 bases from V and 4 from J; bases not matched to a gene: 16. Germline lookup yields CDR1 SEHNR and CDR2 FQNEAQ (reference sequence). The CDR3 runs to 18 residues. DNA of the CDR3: TGTGCCAGCAGCCAGGGGGCTGGGACAGGGGCGATGAGCTATGGCTACACCTTC. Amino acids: CASSQGAGTGAMSYGYTF.

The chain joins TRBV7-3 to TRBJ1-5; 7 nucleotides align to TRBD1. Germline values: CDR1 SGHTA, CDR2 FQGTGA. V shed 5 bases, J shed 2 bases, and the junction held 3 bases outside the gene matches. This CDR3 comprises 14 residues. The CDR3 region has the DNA TGTGCCAGCAGCACCACAGGGGGCAATCAGCCCCAGCATTTT. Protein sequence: CASSTTGGNQPQHF. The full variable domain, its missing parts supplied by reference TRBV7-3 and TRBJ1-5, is GAGVSQTPSNKVTEKGKYVELRCDPISGHTALYWYRQSLGQGPEFLIYFQGTGAADDSGLPNDRFFAVRPEGSVSTLKIQRTERGDSAVYLCASSTTGGNQPQHFGDGTRLSIL.

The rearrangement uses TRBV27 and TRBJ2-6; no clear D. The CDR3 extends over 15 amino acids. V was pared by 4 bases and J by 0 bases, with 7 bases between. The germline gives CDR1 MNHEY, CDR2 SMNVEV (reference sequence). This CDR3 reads CASSSPSSGANVLTF. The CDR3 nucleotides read TGTGCCAGCAGTTCACCGAGCTCTGGGGCCAACGTCCTGACTTTC.

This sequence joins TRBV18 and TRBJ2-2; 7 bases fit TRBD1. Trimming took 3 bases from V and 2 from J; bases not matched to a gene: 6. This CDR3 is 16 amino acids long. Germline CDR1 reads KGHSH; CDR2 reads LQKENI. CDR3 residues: CASSPRGGPNTGELFF. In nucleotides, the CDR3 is TGTGCCAGCTCACCTCGAGGGGGCCCTAACACCGGGGAGCTGTTTTTT.

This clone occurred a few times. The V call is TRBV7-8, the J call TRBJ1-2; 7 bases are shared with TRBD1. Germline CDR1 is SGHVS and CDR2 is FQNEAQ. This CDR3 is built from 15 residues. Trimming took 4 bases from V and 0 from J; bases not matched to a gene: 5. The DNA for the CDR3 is TGTGCCAGCAGCTCCCGGACAGGCGCTAACTATGGCTACACCTTC. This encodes CASSSRTGANYGYTF.

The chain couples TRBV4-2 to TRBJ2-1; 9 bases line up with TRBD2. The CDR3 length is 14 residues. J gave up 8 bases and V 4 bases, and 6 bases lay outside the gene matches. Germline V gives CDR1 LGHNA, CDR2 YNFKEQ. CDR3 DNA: TGTGCCAGCAGCCCGGGACTAGCCGGGGATGAGCAGTTCTTC. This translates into CASSPGLAGDEQFF.

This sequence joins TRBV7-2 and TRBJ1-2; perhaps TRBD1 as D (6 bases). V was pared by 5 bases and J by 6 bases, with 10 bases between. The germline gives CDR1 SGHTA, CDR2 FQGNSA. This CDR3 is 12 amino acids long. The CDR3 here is CASSRQGNGYTF. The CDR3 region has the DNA TGTGCCAGCAGCCGCCAGGGGAATGGCTACACCTTC.

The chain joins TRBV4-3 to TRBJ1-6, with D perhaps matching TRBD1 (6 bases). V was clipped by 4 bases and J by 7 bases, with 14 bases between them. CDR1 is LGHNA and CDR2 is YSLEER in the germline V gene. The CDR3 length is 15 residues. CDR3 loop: CASSLAGGRNSPLHF. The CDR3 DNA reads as TGCGCCAGCAGCCTAGCGGGGGGCAGGAATTCACCCCTCCACTTT.

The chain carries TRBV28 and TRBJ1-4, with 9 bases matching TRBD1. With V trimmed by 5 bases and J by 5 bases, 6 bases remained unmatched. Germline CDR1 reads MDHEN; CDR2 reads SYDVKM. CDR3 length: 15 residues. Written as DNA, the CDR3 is TGTGCCAGCAGTGGGCACGGGACAGGGAATGAAAAACTGTTTTTT. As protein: CASSGHGTGNEKLFF.